This T cell receptor (beta chain) was profiled in a study of response to subunit inactivated influenza vaccine. General study points: The authors offered the suggestion that each seasonal influenza vaccination recruits few new T cells.

Note on this clonotype: Its target is unknown.

The CDR3 totals 17 residues. Looked up from germline, CDR1 is LGHNA and CDR2 is YSLEER. V gave up 3 bases and J gave up 1 base, with 16 bases separating them. TCRdb called the RT-PCR reads again in MiXCR, with one record for every CDR3 protein. The sample carries about 700,000 distinct CDR3 sequences, around 15% recorded once. V usage is TRBV4-3 and J usage is TRBJ2-1; the D gene could be TRBD1 or TRBD2 (5 bases each). Sequences were derived from PBMCs from blood, sampled 14 days before vaccination. The source is a man in his fifties or sixties who received an inactivated influenza vaccine. The CDR3 DNA is TGCGCCAGCAGCCAGGGAGAAGGGGTCCCTTCCTACAATGAGCAGTTCTTC. This sequence encodes CASSQGEGVPSYNEQFF.